This T cell receptor (beta chain) is drawn from a study of identical twins. This clonotype has only a few counts. TCRdb recomputed calls from the 5' RACE reads with MiXCR, one row per CDR3 protein. The data hold about 720,000 distinct CDR3 sequences, with about 18% observed a single time. CDR3 length: 15 amino acids. The same sample was also studied in work on T cells expressing NK-cell markers.

The sequencing sample was made of PBMCs. This chain joins TRBV21-1 and TRBJ2-5; the table's D gene call, TRBD2, was not cross checked with the DNA. TRBV21-1 is reported as a pseudogene. The TCR sequence derives from a young woman in good health. The CDR3 is CASSTSVRGKETQYF. CDR3 bases: TGTGCCAGCAGTACCTCAGTCCGGGGGAAGGAGACCCAGTACTTC.